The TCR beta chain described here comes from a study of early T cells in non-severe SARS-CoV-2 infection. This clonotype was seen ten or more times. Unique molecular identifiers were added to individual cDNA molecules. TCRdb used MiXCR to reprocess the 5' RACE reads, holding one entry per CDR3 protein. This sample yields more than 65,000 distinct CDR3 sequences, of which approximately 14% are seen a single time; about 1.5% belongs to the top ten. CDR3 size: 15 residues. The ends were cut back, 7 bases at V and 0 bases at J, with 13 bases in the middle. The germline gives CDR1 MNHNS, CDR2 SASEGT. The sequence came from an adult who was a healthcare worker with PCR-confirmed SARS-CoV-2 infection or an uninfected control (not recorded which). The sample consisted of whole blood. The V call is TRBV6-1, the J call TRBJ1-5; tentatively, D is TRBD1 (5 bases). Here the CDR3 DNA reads TGTGCCAGCACCAATGGGGGGTCTAGCAATCAGCCCCAGCATTTT. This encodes CASTNGGSSNQPQHF.